This T cell receptor (beta chain) appears in the sequencing data of a study of cytomegalovirus exposure and HLA in healthy donors. The study, taken as a whole, reports: TCR beta chains numbering under 200 were designated cytomegalovirus-associated. Information on immune exposure was restricted to one variable (CMV serostatus).

The CDR3 covers 13 residues. From germline, CDR1 is MRHNA and CDR2 SNTAGT. The V gene end was trimmed by 3 bases and the J gene end by 8 bases; junction bases not matched to a gene: 3. PCR was performed using 60 Vbeta and 13 Jbeta primers. Per the authors' pipeline: Approximately 72 million unique TCR beta chains, some 10 million of them shared, were counted by a later analysis. The data were produced by immunoSEQ multiplex PCR, yet TCRdb's version contains in-frame clones alone and is incomplete. That table is the source of V, J and clone size, and D and trimming were worked out from the DNA. The sample's table shows roughly 120,000 clones. Remarks on this clone: The antigen is not known.

The sequence came from a man between 18 and 35 years old in good health and CMV-seronegative. V is TRBV6-4 and J is TRBJ2-1; TRBD1 aligns across 8 bases. The sample consisted of PBMCs. The DNA of the CDR3 is TGTGCCAGCAGTGAGACAGGGGTTGATGAGCAGTTCTTC. As protein: CASSETGVDEQFF.